This T cell receptor (beta chain) was recovered during a study of CD8+ T cells in alopecia areata. Deletions cut 1 base from V and 0 bases from J, with 3 bases between. CDR1 LNHDA and CDR2 SQIVND come from the germline V gene (reference sequence). CDR3 length: 13 amino acids. Sequencing templates came from extracted RNA that was reverse transcribed into cDNA. Clones were read by immunoSEQ multiplex PCR, and TCRdb kept only the in-frame ones, dropping some. Here the sample spans under 150,000 clones, 75% to 85% being singletons. In this sample, this clone turned up once. The same CDR3 also results from other DNA sequences found in this sample. Treatment given: oral pan-JAK inhibitor, 5-10 mg twice daily.

This specimen was CD8+ T cells sorted from blood, taken at week 4, from a patient treated with tofacitinib. The sequence was collected from a human donor with alopecia areata. The rearrangement uses TRBV19 and TRBJ1-1; D not certain. CDR3 coding DNA: TGTGCCAGTAGTATAGGTATGAACACTGAAGCTTTCTTT. Protein product: CASSIGMNTEAFF.